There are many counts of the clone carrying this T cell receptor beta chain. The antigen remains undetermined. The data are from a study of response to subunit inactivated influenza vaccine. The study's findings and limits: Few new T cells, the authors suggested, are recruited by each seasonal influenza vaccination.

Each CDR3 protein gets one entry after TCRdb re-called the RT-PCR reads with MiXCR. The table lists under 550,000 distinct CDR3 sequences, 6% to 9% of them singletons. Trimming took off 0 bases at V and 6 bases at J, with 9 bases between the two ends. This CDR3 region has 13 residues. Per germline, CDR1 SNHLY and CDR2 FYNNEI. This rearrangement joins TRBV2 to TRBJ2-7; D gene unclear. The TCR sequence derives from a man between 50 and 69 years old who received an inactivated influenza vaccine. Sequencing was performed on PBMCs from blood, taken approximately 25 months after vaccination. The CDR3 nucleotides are TGTGCCAGCAGTGAAGCAAGGACGTCCGAGCAGTACTTC. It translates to CASSEARTSEQYF.